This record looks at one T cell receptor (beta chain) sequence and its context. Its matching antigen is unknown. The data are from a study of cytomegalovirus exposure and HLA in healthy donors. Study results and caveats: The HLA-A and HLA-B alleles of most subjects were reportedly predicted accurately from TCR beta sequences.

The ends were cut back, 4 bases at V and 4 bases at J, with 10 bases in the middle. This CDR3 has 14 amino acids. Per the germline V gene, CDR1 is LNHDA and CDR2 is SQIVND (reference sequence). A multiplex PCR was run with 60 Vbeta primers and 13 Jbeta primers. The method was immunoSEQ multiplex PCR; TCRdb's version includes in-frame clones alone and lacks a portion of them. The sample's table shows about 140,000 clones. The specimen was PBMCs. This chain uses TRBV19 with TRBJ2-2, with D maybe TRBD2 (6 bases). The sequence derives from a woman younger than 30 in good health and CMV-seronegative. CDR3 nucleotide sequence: TGTGCCAGTAGTACGGGACTTAGCACCGGGGAGCTGTTTTTT. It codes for CASSTGLSTGELFF.